These T cell receptor beta chains were read from a single sample in a study of T cells after yellow fever vaccination. TCRdb called the 5' RACE reads again in MiXCR, with one record for every CDR3 protein. Of 300,000 or so distinct CDR3 sequences listed, approximately 4% are singletons. This specimen was PBMCs, taken 5 days after the yellow fever booster vaccination. The receptors were sampled from a young man who received the YFV17D yellow fever vaccine. The CDR3 runs from the conserved cysteine through the conserved F or W. The D gene is left open where the match is weak. The size of a clone is reported for some rows only, either as once, few or many, or as a class for expanded clones.

V gene: TRBV7-9; D gene: .; clone size: .; J gene: TRBJ1-4; CDR3 DNA: TGTGCCAGCAGACCCCGACAGACGCTTAATGAAAAACTGTTTTTT; CDR3 protein: CASRPRQTLNEKLFF
V gene: TRBV7-3; D gene: TRBD2; clone size: many; J gene: TRBJ2-4; CDR3 DNA: TGTGCCAGCAGCCAGGGACTAGCGGGGGGCCTGAACATTCAGTACTTC; CDR3 protein: CASSQGLAGGLNIQYF
V gene: TRBV5-1; D gene: TRBD1; clone size: many; J gene: TRBJ2-3; CDR3 DNA: TGCGCCAGCAGCCTGACAGGGGAAAGCACAGATACGCAGTATTTT; CDR3 protein: CASSLTGESTDTQYF
V gene: TRBV19; D gene: .; clone size: many; J gene: TRBJ1-1; CDR3 DNA: TGTGCCAGTAGTACGGGGGCGCGCGACACTGAAGCTTTCTTT; CDR3 protein: CASSTGARDTEAFF
V gene: TRBV29-1; D gene: TRBD1; clone size: many; J gene: TRBJ2-5; CDR3 DNA: TGCAGCGTTGAGATGACAGGGCACCAAGAGACCCAGTACTTC; CDR3 protein: CSVEMTGHQETQYF
V gene: TRBV3-1; D gene: .; clone size: few; J gene: TRBJ1-3; CDR3 DNA: TGTGCCAGCAGGTCCACAGGGACGGACACCATATATTTT; CDR3 protein: CASRSTGTDTIYF
V gene: TRBV9; D gene: TRBD1; clone size: many; J gene: TRBJ1-2; CDR3 DNA: TGTGCCAGCAGCGAGGACAGGCATAACTATGGCTACACCTTC; CDR3 protein: CASSEDRHNYGYTF
V gene: TRBV4-1; D gene: TRBD1; clone size: .; J gene: TRBJ2-3; CDR3 DNA: TGCGCCAGCAGCCAATTCACCGGGACAGGGACAGATACGCAGTATTTT; CDR3 protein: CASSQFTGTGTDTQYF
V gene: TRBV6-6; D gene: TRBD1; clone size: few; J gene: TRBJ1-1; CDR3 DNA: TGTGCCAGCAGTGATCAGGGGGAGTGGGCCACTGAAGCTTTCTTT; CDR3 protein: CASSDQGEWATEAFF
V gene: TRBV7-9; D gene: TRBD2; clone size: few; J gene: TRBJ2-3; CDR3 DNA: TGTGCCAGCCAGAGAGCGGGGGCCACAGATACGCAGTATTTT; CDR3 protein: CASQRAGATDTQYF
V gene: TRBV6-4; D gene: .; clone size: few; J gene: TRBJ1-1; CDR3 DNA: TGTGCCAGCAGTGACGGGGAGAACACTGAAGCTTTCTTT; CDR3 protein: CASSDGENTEAFF
V gene: TRBV5-6; D gene: TRBD1; clone size: few; J gene: TRBJ2-1; CDR3 DNA: TGTGCCAGCAGAGGCCGGGACAGATATTACAATGAGCAGTTCTTC; CDR3 protein: CASRGRDRYYNEQFF
V gene: TRBV12-3/TRBV12-4; D gene: .; clone size: many; J gene: TRBJ2-3; CDR3 DNA: TGCGCCAGCAGCTTTCAGGGAACAGATACGCAGTATTTT; CDR3 protein: CASSFQGTDTQYF
V gene: TRBV20-1; D gene: TRBD2; clone size: .; J gene: TRBJ2-3; CDR3 DNA: TGCAGTGCTAAACTAGCGTGGATCACAGATACGCAGTATTTT; CDR3 protein: CSAKLAWITDTQYF
V gene: TRBV10-3; D gene: .; clone size: few; J gene: TRBJ1-1; CDR3 DNA: TGTGCCACCAACCCCGGCCGGAACACTGAAGCTTTCTTT; CDR3 protein: CATNPGRNTEAFF
V gene: TRBV11-3; D gene: TRBD1; clone size: .; J gene: TRBJ2-1; CDR3 DNA: TGTGCCAGCAGCGGGCCCGGGACAGGGGGCCGGAGCTCCTACAATGAGCAGTTCTTC; CDR3 protein: CASSGPGTGGRSSYNEQFF
V gene: TRBV7-2; D gene: .; clone size: .; J gene: TRBJ2-1; CDR3 DNA: TGTGCCAGCAGCTCGCGGGTGACGAGCTCCTACAATGAGCAGTTCTTC; CDR3 protein: CASSSRVTSSYNEQFF
V gene: TRBV12-3/TRBV12-4; D gene: .; clone size: .; J gene: TRBJ2-2; CDR3 DNA: TGTGCCAGCGATGGGGGGGCCCCCTCGAACACCGGGGAGCTGTTTTTT; CDR3 protein: CASDGGAPSNTGELFF
V gene: TRBV7-9; D gene: TRBD1; clone size: many; J gene: TRBJ1-4; CDR3 DNA: TGTGCCAGCAGCTCAGCCAGGGGGCCTAATGAAAAACTGTTTTTT; CDR3 protein: CASSSARGPNEKLFF
V gene: TRBV12-3/TRBV12-4; D gene: .; clone size: few; J gene: TRBJ1-2; CDR3 DNA: TGTGCCAGCAGAACCGGGGGTTACAACTATGGCTACACCTTC; CDR3 protein: CASRTGGYNYGYTF
V gene: TRBV25-1; D gene: .; clone size: .; J gene: TRBJ1-3; CDR3 DNA: TGTGCCAGCAGTGATCCCTCTGGAAACACCATATATTTT; CDR3 protein: CASSDPSGNTIYF
V gene: TRBV5-5; D gene: .; clone size: many; J gene: TRBJ1-2; CDR3 DNA: TGTGCCAGCAGCTTGGCCCTTGACTTGGTCTATGGCTACACCTTC; CDR3 protein: CASSLALDLVYGYTF
V gene: TRBV7-9; D gene: .; clone size: many; J gene: TRBJ1-1; CDR3 DNA: TGTGGATGGGCCACCCCGAACACTGAAGCTTTCTTT; CDR3 protein: CGWATPNTEAFF
V gene: TRBV10-3; D gene: TRBD1; clone size: many; J gene: TRBJ1-4; CDR3 DNA: TGTGCCGCCCGGACAGGGGAAAATGAAAAACTGTTTTTT; CDR3 protein: CAARTGENEKLFF
V gene: TRBV18; D gene: TRBD1; clone size: many; J gene: TRBJ1-4; CDR3 DNA: TGTGCCAGCTCACCAGACAGGGGGGGAAAACTGTTTTTT; CDR3 protein: CASSPDRGGKLFF
V gene: TRBV2; D gene: .; clone size: .; J gene: TRBJ2-3; CDR3 DNA: TGTGCCAGCAGAGACGAACGGGGGAACACAGATACGCAGTATTTT; CDR3 protein: CASRDERGNTDTQYF
V gene: TRBV7-7; D gene: .; clone size: few; J gene: TRBJ2-1; CDR3 DNA: TGTGCTAGCAGCTTAGGAGGGGGCTATAACAATGAGCAGTTCTTC; CDR3 protein: CASSLGGGYNNEQFF
V gene: TRBV5-1; D gene: TRBD2; clone size: few; J gene: TRBJ2-1; CDR3 DNA: TGCGCCAGCAGCCCGGGGGCGGGGGGGACGAACAATGAGCAGTTCTTC; CDR3 protein: CASSPGAGGTNNEQFF
V gene: TRBV7-9; D gene: .; clone size: .; J gene: TRBJ1-1; CDR3 DNA: TGTGCCGGTGGAGGGGCTGGGCCTGAAGCTTTCTTT; CDR3 protein: CAGGGAGPEAFF
V gene: TRBV7-2; D gene: TRBD1; clone size: many; J gene: TRBJ2-3; CDR3 DNA: TGTGCCAGCAGCCCAGGGGACAGAACTCATACGCAGTATTTT; CDR3 protein: CASSPGDRTHTQYF
V gene: TRBV2; D gene: .; clone size: many; J gene: TRBJ2-1; CDR3 DNA: TGTGCCAGCAGTGGCTCCGGGACACTAGATGAGCAGTTCTTC; CDR3 protein: CASSGSGTLDEQFF
V gene: TRBV9; D gene: .; clone size: few; J gene: TRBJ2-1; CDR3 DNA: TGTGCCAGCACAAGACTGGGGAGCTCCTACAATGAGCAGTTCTTC; CDR3 protein: CASTRLGSSYNEQFF
V gene: TRBV10-3; D gene: .; clone size: few; J gene: TRBJ1-2; CDR3 DNA: TGTGCCATCAAGGGCTTAGCTAACTATGGCTACACCTTC; CDR3 protein: CAIKGLANYGYTF
V gene: TRBV5-6; D gene: TRBD1; clone size: few; J gene: TRBJ1-1; CDR3 DNA: TGTGCCAGCAGCTTGGTAGGGACAGGGGGCGCGAGGGCTGAAGCTTTCTTT; CDR3 protein: CASSLVGTGGARAEAFF
V gene: TRBV15; D gene: TRBD1; clone size: few; J gene: TRBJ1-4; CDR3 DNA: TGTGCCACCAGCAGGCAGGGGGCGGATGAAAAACTGTTTTTT; CDR3 protein: CATSRQGADEKLFF
V gene: TRBV6-5; D gene: .; clone size: few; J gene: TRBJ2-7; CDR3 DNA: TGTGCCAGCAGGCCCCAGGGTGGGTACGAGCAGTACTTC; CDR3 protein: CASRPQGGYEQYF
V gene: TRBV5-1; D gene: .; clone size: many; J gene: TRBJ2-5; CDR3 DNA: TGCGCCAGCAGCCCCGGCGGATACCAAGAGACCCAGTACTTC; CDR3 protein: CASSPGGYQETQYF
V gene: TRBV4-3; D gene: .; clone size: few; J gene: TRBJ2-2; CDR3 DNA: TGCGCCAGCAGCCAAGAATGGCAGGGAACCGGGGAGCTGTTTTTT; CDR3 protein: CASSQEWQGTGELFF
V gene: TRBV3-1; D gene: TRBD1; clone size: many; J gene: TRBJ1-2; CDR3 DNA: TGTGCCAGCAGCCCCCAGGACAGGATAATTAATGGCTACACCTTC; CDR3 protein: CASSPQDRIINGYTF
V gene: TRBV18; D gene: TRBD2; clone size: .; J gene: TRBJ2-5; CDR3 DNA: TGTGCCAGCTCATCCCAAACCCTACTAGCGGGGTTGCAGGAGACCCAGTACTTC; CDR3 protein: CASSSQTLLAGLQETQYF
V gene: TRBV7-8; D gene: .; clone size: .; J gene: TRBJ1-3; CDR3 DNA: TGTGCCAGCAGCTTAGCCGGACACGCTGGAGGCACCATATATTTT; CDR3 protein: CASSLAGHAGGTIYF
V gene: TRBV13; D gene: .; clone size: few; J gene: TRBJ2-5; CDR3 DNA: TGTGCCAGCAGCTTGGTAGGGAACCAAGAGACCCAGTACTTC; CDR3 protein: CASSLVGNQETQYF
V gene: TRBV19; D gene: .; clone size: few; J gene: TRBJ2-5; CDR3 DNA: TGTGCCAGTAGTAGGGCAGACCAAGAGACCCAGTACTTC; CDR3 protein: CASSRADQETQYF
V gene: TRBV20-1; D gene: .; clone size: .; J gene: TRBJ1-2; CDR3 DNA: TGCAGTGCTAGAGAATCCAACTATGGCTACACCTTC; CDR3 protein: CSARESNYGYTF
V gene: TRBV9; D gene: TRBD2; clone size: few; J gene: TRBJ2-3; CDR3 DNA: TGTGCCAGCAGTGATGATAGCGGGTATAACACAGATACGCAGTATTTT; CDR3 protein: CASSDDSGYNTDTQYF
V gene: TRBV14; D gene: .; clone size: few; J gene: TRBJ2-3; CDR3 DNA: TGTGCCAGCAGCCAAGCTACAGACCCCACAGATACGCAGTATTTT; CDR3 protein: CASSQATDPTDTQYF